Listed below are T cell receptor beta chains from one sample, sequenced in a study of blood T cell repertoires in COVID-19. Sequenced by immunoSEQ multiplex PCR; TCRdb stores in-frame clones only, minus some. The sample consists of about 260,000 clones, 85% to 90% of them appearing once. The sample consisted of PBMCs or T cells enriched from blood (not recorded which). These receptors were collected from a woman aged 25-40 years with acute COVID-19. CDR3s include the opening cysteine and the closing phenylalanine or tryptophan. D genes are given only for firm matches. Not all rows give a size; the values are once, few, many and, for expanded clones, a class.

j_gene,d_gene,v_gene,len,abundance,CDR3aa,CDR3nt
TRBJ2-2,TRBD1,TRBV7-3,17,.,CASSLSSRDRGAGELFF,TGTGCCAGCAGCTTATCTTCTCGGGACAGGGGGGCCGGGGAGCTGTTTTTT
TRBJ2-3,TRBD2,TRBV6-4,14,.,CASSDTSDTGTQYF,TGTGCCAGCAGTGATACTAGCGACACTGGTACGCAGTATTTT
TRBJ2-1,TRBD2,TRBV6-5,15,many,CASTLAGEGYNEQFF,TGTGCCAGCACCCTAGCGGGAGAGGGCTACAATGAGCAGTTCTTC
TRBJ2-1,TRBD1,TRBV24-1,15,.,CATSDPGTGGNEQFF,TGTGCCACCAGTGACCCCGGGACAGGGGGAAATGAGCAGTTCTTC
TRBJ2-2,TRBD1,TRBV9,20,.,CASSVARDRGSPDGTGELFF,TGTGCCAGCAGCGTAGCCCGGGACAGGGGTTCCCCCGACGGGACCGGGGAGCTGTTTTTT
TRBJ1-6,.,TRBV4-2,13,few,CASSQDINSPLHF,TGTGCCAGCAGCCAAGATATTAATTCACCCCTCCACTTT
TRBJ1-5,TRBD1,TRBV2,15,.,CASTRGTGPNQPQHF,TGTGCCAGCACCAGAGGGACAGGGCCTAATCAGCCCCAGCATTTT
TRBJ1-6,.,TRBV5-1,14,.,CASSLDQGDSPLHF,TGCGCCAGCAGCTTGGATCAGGGTGATTCACCCCTCCACTTT
TRBJ2-1,TRBD2,TRBV7-2,15,once,CASSLASGAGNEQFF,TGTGCCAGCAGCTTGGCGAGCGGGGCCGGGAATGAGCAGTTCTTC
TRBJ1-6,TRBD1,TRBV20-1,18,.,CSASPTGGQVTYNSPLHF,TGCAGTGCTAGTCCCACTGGAGGACAGGTTACCTATAATTCACCCCTCCACTTT
TRBJ2-3,TRBD2,TRBV7-9,16,.,CASSLLRLAVTDTQYF,TGTGCCAGCAGCTTACTCCGACTAGCGGTCACAGATACGCAGTATTTT
TRBJ2-7,.,TRBV6-2/TRBV6-3,13,few,CASSGGEGSEQYF,TGTGCCAGCAGTGGGGGCGAAGGGAGCGAGCAGTACTTC
TRBJ1-6,.,TRBV6-5,13,.,CASSYLSDSPLHF,TGTGCCAGCAGTTATTTGTCAGATTCACCCCTCCACTTT
TRBJ2-7,.,TRBV3-1/TRBV3-2,14,.,CASSLSTSPHEQYF,TGTGCCAGCAGCCTTTCAACTAGCCCCCACGAGCAGTACTTC
TRBJ2-7,TRBD1,TRBV18,14,.,CASSPQDRGYEQYF,TGTGCCAGCTCACCACAGGACAGGGGCTACGAGCAGTACTTC
TRBJ1-1,TRBD1,TRBV15,15,few,CATSRGQGAGTEAFF,TGTGCCACCAGCAGGGGACAGGGGGCCGGCACTGAAGCTTTCTTT
TRBJ2-6,TRBD1,TRBV5-6,18,.,CASSLWVTGGAGANVLTF,TGTGCCAGCAGCTTGTGGGTGACAGGGGGCGCTGGGGCCAACGTCCTGACTTTC
TRBJ1-1,TRBD1,TRBV19,16,.,CATVRKTGFMNTEAFF,TGTGCCACCGTGCGGAAGACAGGGTTTATGAACACTGAAGCTTTCTTT
TRBJ1-1,TRBD1,TRBV18,14,.,CASSQGQVGTEAFF,TGTGCCAGCTCACAAGGACAGGTAGGCACTGAAGCTTTCTTT
TRBJ1-1,.,TRBV7-2,14,few,CASSLGPENTEAFF,TGTGCCAGCAGCTTAGGGCCAGAAAACACTGAAGCTTTCTTT
TRBJ2-3,TRBD2,TRBV5-1,16,.,CASSTGLAESTDTQYF,TGCGCCAGCAGCACGGGACTAGCGGAAAGCACAGATACGCAGTATTTT
TRBJ1-6,TRBD1,TRBV5-1,14,.,CASSQGAGNSPLHF,TGCGCCAGCAGCCAGGGGGCAGGTAATTCACCCCTCCACTTT
TRBJ1-5,.,TRBV4-1,17,.,CASSGETGKFSNQPQHF,TGCGCCAGCAGCGGGGAGACAGGCAAGTTTAGCAATCAGCCCCAGCATTTT
TRBJ1-2,.,TRBV5-1,15,.,CASSFLPQGGYGYTF,TGCGCCAGCAGCTTTCTGCCCCAGGGCGGCTATGGCTACACCTTC
TRBJ2-1,TRBD2,TRBV6-2/TRBV6-3,15,.,CASSYLMERGGEQFF,TGTGCCAGCAGTTATTTGATGGAGCGGGGGGGTGAGCAGTTCTTC